The TCR beta chain under discussion was sequenced for a study of radiation and T cells in renal cell carcinoma. Time point specified: baseline pretreatment blood. Treatment of the sample: 15 Gy SBRT to primary tumor, nephrectomy 4 weeks later. The tumor was a clear cell renal cell carcinoma. The study's findings and limits: Pretreatment tumor biopsies were lacking, so baseline clonotypes are unknown. Top tumor clonotypes rose in blood 2 weeks post-radiation, then contracted.

Remarks on this clone: Its specificity is unknown.

CDR3 length: 15 amino acids. The germline V gene has CDR1 LGHNT and CDR2 FRNRAP. Deletions cut 6 bases from V and 2 bases from J, with 13 bases between. Clones were sequenced by immunoSEQ multiplex PCR, and TCRdb holds only the in-frame ones, with some missing. This table has approximately 110,000 clones, approximately 78% appearing once. This TCR derives from a woman aged 60-75 years with renal cell carcinoma. The gene calls are TRBV12-5 and TRBJ2-2, with D hard to call. Specimen: blood, collected from a patient whose treatment included radiotherapy and nephrectomy. CDR3 sequence: CASGPGFGNTGELFF. The CDR3 nucleotides read TGTGCTAGTGGCCCGGGTTTCGGCAACACCGGGGAGCTGTTTTTT.